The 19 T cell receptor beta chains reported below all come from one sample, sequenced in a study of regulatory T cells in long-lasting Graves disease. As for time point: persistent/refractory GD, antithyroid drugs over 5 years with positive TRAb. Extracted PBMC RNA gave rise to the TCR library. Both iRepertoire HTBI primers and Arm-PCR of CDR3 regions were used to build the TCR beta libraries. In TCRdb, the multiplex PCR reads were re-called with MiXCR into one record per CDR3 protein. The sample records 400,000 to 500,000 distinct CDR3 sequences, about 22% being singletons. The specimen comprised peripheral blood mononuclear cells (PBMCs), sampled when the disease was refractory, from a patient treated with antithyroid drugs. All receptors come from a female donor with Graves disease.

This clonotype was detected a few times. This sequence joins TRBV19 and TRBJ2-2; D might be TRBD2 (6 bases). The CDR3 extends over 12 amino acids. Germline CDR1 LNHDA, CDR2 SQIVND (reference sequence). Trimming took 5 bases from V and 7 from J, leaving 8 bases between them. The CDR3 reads CASSRRVGELFF. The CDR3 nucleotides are TGTGCCAGTAGTCGGAGGGTCGGGGAGCTGTTTTTT.

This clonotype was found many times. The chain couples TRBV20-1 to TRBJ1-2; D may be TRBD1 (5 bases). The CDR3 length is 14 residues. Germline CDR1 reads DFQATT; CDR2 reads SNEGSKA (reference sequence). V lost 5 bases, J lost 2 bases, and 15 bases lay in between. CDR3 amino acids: CSAASWEGNYGYTF. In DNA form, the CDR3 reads TGCAGTGCTGCGTCCTGGGAGGGGAACTATGGCTACACCTTC.

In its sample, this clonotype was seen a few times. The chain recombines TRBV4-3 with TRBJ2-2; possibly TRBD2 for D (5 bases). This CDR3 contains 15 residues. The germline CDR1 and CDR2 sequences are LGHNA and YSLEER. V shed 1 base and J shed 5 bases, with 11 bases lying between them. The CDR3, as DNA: TGCGCCAGCAGCCAAGGCCCTCGCGGGACCGGGGAGCTGTTTTTT. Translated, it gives CASSQGPRGTGELFF.

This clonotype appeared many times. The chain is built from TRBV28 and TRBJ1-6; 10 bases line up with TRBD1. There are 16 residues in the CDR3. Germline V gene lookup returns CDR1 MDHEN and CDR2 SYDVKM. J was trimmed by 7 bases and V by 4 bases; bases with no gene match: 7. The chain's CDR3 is CASSSPGQGVNSPLHF. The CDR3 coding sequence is TGTGCCAGCAGTTCCCCCGGACAGGGGGTCAATTCACCCCTCCACTTT.

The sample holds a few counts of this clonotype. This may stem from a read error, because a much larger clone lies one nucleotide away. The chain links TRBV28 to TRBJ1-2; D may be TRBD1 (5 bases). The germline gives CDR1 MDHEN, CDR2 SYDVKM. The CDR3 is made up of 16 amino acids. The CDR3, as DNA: TGTGCCGGCAGCCCTGGGGGGGGACCCGATAACTATGGCTACACCTTC. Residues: CAGSPGGGPDNYGYTF.

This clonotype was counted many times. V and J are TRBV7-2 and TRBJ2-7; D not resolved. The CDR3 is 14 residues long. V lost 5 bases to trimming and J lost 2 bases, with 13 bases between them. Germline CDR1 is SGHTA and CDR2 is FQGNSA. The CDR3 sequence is CASSLKADTYEQYF. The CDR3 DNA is TGTGCCAGCAGCCTCAAGGCAGATACCTACGAGCAGTACTTC.

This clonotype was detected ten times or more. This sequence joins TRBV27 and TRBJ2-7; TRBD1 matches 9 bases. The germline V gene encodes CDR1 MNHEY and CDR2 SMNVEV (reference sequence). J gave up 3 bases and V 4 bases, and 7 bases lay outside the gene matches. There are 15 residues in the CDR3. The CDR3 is CASSSGTGRGYEQYF. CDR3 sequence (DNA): TGTGCCAGCAGTTCCGGGACAGGGAGAGGCTACGAGCAGTACTTC.

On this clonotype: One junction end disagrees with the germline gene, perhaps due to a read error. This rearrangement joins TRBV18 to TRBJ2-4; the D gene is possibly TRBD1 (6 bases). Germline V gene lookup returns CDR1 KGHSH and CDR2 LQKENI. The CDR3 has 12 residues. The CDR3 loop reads CASSPGTPGLFF. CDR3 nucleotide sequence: TGTGCCAGCTCCCCCGGGACACCGGGTCTGTTCTTC. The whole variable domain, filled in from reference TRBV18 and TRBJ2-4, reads NAGVMQNPRHLVRRRGQEARLRCSPMKGHSHVYWYRQLPEEGLKFMVYLQKENIIDESGMPKERFSAEFPKEGPSILRIQQVVRGDSAAYFCASSPGTPGLFFGAGTRLSVL.

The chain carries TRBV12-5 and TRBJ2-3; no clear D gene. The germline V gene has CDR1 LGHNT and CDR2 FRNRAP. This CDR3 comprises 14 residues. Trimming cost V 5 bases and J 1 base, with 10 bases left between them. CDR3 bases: TGTGCTAGTGGTCCCGGTTGGGGCACAGATACGCAGTATTTT. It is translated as CASGPGWGTDTQYF.

The CDR3 sequence is CASRRIGSNTGELFF. The CDR3 nucleotides read TGTGCCAGCAGACGGATAGGGTCGAACACCGGGGAGCTGTTTTTT. The chain uses TRBV12-3 or TRBV12-4 and TRBJ2-2; D remains unclear. This CDR3 comprises 15 residues. V lost 6 bases to trimming and J lost 0 bases, with 11 bases between them.

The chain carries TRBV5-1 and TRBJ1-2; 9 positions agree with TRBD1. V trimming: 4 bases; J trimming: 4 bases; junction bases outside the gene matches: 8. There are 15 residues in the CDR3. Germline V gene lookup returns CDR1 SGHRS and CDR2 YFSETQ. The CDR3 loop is CASSPSGQGIYGYTF. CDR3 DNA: TGCGCCAGCAGCCCGTCGGGACAGGGAATCTATGGCTACACCTTC.

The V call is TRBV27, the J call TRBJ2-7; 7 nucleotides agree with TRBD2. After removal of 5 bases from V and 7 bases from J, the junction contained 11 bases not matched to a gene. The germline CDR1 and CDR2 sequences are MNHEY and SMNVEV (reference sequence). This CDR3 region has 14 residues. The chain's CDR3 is CASSPPGEGREQYF. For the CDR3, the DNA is TGTGCCAGCAGTCCTCCGGGGGAGGGGAGGGAGCAGTACTTC.

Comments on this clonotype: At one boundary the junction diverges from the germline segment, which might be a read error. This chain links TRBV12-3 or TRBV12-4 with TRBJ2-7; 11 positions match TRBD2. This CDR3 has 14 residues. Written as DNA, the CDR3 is TGTGCCAGCAGGACTCTAGCGGGAGGTGGTGAGCAGTGCTTC. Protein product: CASRTLAGGGEQCF.

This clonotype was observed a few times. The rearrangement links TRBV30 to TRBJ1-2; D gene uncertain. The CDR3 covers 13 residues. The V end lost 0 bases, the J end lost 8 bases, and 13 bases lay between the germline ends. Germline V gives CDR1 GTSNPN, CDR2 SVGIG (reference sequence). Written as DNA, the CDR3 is TGTGCCTGGAGTGTAGAAAGTCGTGCCGGCTACACCTTC. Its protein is CAWSVESRAGYTF.

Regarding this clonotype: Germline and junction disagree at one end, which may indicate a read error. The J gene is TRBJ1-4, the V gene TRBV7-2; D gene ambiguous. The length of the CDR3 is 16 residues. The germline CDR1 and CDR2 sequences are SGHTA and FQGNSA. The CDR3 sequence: CVSSPQDPATNEKLFF. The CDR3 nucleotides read TGTGTCAGCTCACCCCAGGACCCAGCAACTAATGAAAAACTGTTTTTT.

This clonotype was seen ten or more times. The CDR3 spells CASSQGTVSNQPQHF. The DNA for the CDR3 is TGTGCCAGCAGCCAAGGGACAGTCAGCAATCAGCCCCAGCATTTT. The rearrangement uses TRBV11-2 and TRBJ1-5, with TRBD1 identical over 7 bases. The CDR3 is 15 amino acids. J gave up 1 base and V 5 bases, and 5 bases lay outside the gene matches. Germline values: CDR1 SGHAT, CDR2 FQNNGV.

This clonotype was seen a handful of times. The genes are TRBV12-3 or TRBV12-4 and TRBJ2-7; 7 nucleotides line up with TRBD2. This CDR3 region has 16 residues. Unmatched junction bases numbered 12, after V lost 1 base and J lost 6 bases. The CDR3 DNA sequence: TGTGCCAGCAGTTTAGGGGCGGGACTACTAGGCTCCGAGCAGTACTTC. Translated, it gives CASSLGAGLLGSEQYF.

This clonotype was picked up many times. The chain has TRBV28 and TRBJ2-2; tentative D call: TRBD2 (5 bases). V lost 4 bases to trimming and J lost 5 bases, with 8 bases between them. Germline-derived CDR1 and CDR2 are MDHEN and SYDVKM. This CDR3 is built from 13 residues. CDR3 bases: TGTGCCAGCAGTTCACAGCGGACCGGGGAGCTGTTTTTT. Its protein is CASSSQRTGELFF. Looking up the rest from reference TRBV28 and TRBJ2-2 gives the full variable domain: DVKVTQSSRYLVKRTGEKVFLECVQDMDHENMFWYRQDPGLGLRLIYFSYDVKMKEKGDIPEGYSVSREKKERFSLILESASTNQTSMYLCASSSQRTGELFFGEGSRLTVL.

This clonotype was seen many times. Written as DNA, the CDR3 is TGCGCCAGCAGCTTGGGCGGGAAGGCCGAGCAGTACTTC. It encodes CASSLGGKAEQYF. The chain has TRBV5-1 and TRBJ2-7, with a tentative D call TRBD2 (6 bases). Germline values: CDR1 SGHRS, CDR2 YFSETQ. Between the trimmed V and J ends, which lost 0 bases and 6 bases, there was a span of 10 bases. CDR3 length: 13 residues.